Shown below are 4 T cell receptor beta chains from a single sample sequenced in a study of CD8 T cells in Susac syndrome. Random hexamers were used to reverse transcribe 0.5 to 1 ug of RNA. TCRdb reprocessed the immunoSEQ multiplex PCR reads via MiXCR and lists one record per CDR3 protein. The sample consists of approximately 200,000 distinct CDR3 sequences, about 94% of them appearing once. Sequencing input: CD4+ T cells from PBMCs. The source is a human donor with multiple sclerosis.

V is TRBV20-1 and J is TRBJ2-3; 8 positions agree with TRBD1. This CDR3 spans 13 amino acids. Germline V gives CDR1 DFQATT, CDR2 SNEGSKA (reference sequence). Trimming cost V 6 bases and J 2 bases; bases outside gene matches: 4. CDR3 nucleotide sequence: TGCAGTGCCGGGACAGGCTACACAGATACGCAGTATTTT. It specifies CSAGTGYTDTQYF.

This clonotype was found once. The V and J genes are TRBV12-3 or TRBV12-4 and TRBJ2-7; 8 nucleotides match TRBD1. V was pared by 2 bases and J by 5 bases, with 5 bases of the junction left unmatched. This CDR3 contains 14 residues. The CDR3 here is CASSLRTGSDEQYF. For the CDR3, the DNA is TGTGCCAGCAGTTTACGGACAGGGTCGGACGAGCAGTACTTC.

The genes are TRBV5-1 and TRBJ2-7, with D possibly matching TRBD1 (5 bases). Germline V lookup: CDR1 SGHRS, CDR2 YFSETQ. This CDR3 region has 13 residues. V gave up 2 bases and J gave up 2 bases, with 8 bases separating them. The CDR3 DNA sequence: TGCGCCAGCAGCTTCCTGACAGCCTACGAGCAGTACTTC. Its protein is CASSFLTAYEQYF.

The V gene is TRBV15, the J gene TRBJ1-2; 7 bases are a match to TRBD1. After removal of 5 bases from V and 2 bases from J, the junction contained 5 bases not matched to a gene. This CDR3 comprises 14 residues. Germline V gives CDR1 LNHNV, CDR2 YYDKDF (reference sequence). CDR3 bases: TGTGCCACCAGCGGCTTGACAGGGAACTATGGCTACACCTTC. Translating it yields CATSGLTGNYGYTF.